This passage covers 11 T cell receptor beta chains from one sample sequenced in a study of T cell repertoires in ileal Crohn's disease. Assay used: immunoSEQ multiplex PCR; TCRdb lists only in-frame clones, some missing. The data contain roughly 3,400 clones, roughly 78% of them singletons. The sorted cells were lamina propria lymphocytes from surgical specimens, first isolated by density gradient. The sequencing input was CD4+ T cells sorted from the ileum. The origin of the receptors is an adult with Crohn's disease.

This clone was observed a few times. This sequence joins TRBV10-3 and TRBJ1-1; the match to TRBD1 covers 8 bases. The CDR3 runs 13 residues. CDR1 and CDR2 (germline): ENHRY, SYGVKD. V lost 6 bases and J lost 5; bases outside the gene matches: 5. The CDR3 bases are TGTGCCATCAGGGACAGGGAGGTAACTGAAGCTTTCTTT. Its protein product is CAIRDREVTEAFF.

The V gene is TRBV6-5, the J gene TRBJ2-3; D is unresolved. The V and J ends lost 2 bases and 0 bases respectively, with 9 bases between them. This CDR3 is 15 amino acids long. Germline V gene sequence: CDR1 MNHEY, CDR2 SVGAGI. CDR3 amino acids: CASSYMASSTDTQYF. The CDR3 DNA sequence: TGTGCCAGCAGTTACATGGCTTCTAGCACAGATACGCAGTATTTT.

This clone was counted between two and nine times. J is TRBJ2-3 and V is TRBV5-1; 7 bases agree with TRBD1. Germline CDR1 reads SGHRS; CDR2 reads YFSETQ. The CDR3 covers 14 residues. J gave up 4 bases and V 4 bases, and 6 bases lay outside the gene matches. DNA for the CDR3: TGCGCCAGCAGCCTACAGGGGATGGCAGATACGCAGTATTTT. This translates into CASSLQGMADTQYF.

The J gene is TRBJ1-2, the V gene TRBV15; D possibly corresponds to TRBD1 (6 bases). Trimming pared 5 bases from V and 5 bases from J, leaving 9 bases between. CDR3 size: 12 residues. Germline V lookup: CDR1 LNHNV, CDR2 YYDKDF (reference sequence). The CDR3 nucleotides are TGTGCCACCAGCTCAGGGGCATATGGCTACACCTTC. Its protein product is CATSSGAYGYTF.

The chain recombines TRBV7-8 with TRBJ1-4; 8 bases line up with TRBD1. Per germline, CDR1 SGHVS and CDR2 FQNEAQ. Trimming took 1 base from V and 8 from J; bases not matched to a gene: 6. This CDR3 is built from 15 residues. For the CDR3, the DNA is TGTGCCAGCAGCTTAGGGGGGGCAGGGGGCGAAAAACTGTTTTTT. Protein product: CASSLGGAGGEKLFF.

The CDR3 DNA is TGTGCCAGCAGGTTTGGACTAGCGGGGGGCCTGGGAGAGCAGTACTTC. Translated, it gives CASRFGLAGGLGEQYF. The V and J genes are TRBV7-2 and TRBJ2-7, with 14 bases that match TRBD2. The V segment lost 6 bases and the J segment 7 bases; nucleotides outside the gene matches: 11. Germline V gene sequence: CDR1 SGHTA, CDR2 FQGNSA. This CDR3 has 16 amino acids.

This clone has a single count. In DNA form, the CDR3 reads TGCGCCAGCAGCTTGAACGGCGGGGGGGCCGTGGATACGCAGTATTTT. Translated, it gives CASSLNGGGAVDTQYF. This chain connects TRBV5-1 to TRBJ2-3; 9 bases are a match to TRBD2. The CDR3 is made up of 16 amino acids. Germline values: CDR1 SGHRS, CDR2 YFSETQ. V lost 1 base, J lost 6 bases, and 9 bases stayed unmatched.

The sample holds a few counts of this clone. The chain carries TRBV7-2 and TRBJ2-7; 9 bases are shared with TRBD1. J was trimmed by 0 bases and V by 2 bases; bases with no gene match: 8. This CDR3 contains 17 residues. CDR1 is SGHTA and CDR2 is FQGNSA in the germline V gene. DNA for the CDR3: TGTGCCAGCAGCTTACCAACAGGACAGGGGCGCTCCTACGAGCAGTACTTC. Protein: CASSLPTGQGRSYEQYF.

The rearrangement joins TRBV29-1 to TRBJ2-5, with 7 positions matching TRBD1. CDR1 and CDR2 (germline): SQVTM, ANQGSEA. Unmatched junction bases numbered 8, after V lost 5 bases and J lost 5 bases. This CDR3 is 13 amino acids long. DNA of the CDR3: TGCAGCGTTTCCCGACAGGGTAGGGAGACCCAGTACTTC. The encoded protein is CSVSRQGRETQYF.

This clone has a handful of counts. The V call is TRBV10-3, the J call TRBJ1-2; D is possibly TRBD1 (6 bases). The length of the CDR3 is 15 residues. CDR1 is ENHRY and CDR2 is SYGVKD in the germline V gene. V was cut by 4 bases and J by 2 bases, with 14 bases left in between. The CDR3 is CAISGGQRLNYGYTF. The DNA of the CDR3 is TGTGCCATCAGTGGGGGGCAGCGCCTAAACTATGGCTACACCTTC.

The chain recombines TRBV2 with TRBJ2-1; 11 bases map to TRBD1. Germline V gene sequence: CDR1 SNHLY, CDR2 FYNNEI. Trimming at V came to 5 bases and at J to 10 bases, leaving 7 bases not matched to a gene. This CDR3 region has 14 residues. CDR3: CASSPGTGGREQFF. DNA for the CDR3: TGTGCCAGCAGTCCCGGGACAGGGGGAAGGGAGCAGTTCTTC.